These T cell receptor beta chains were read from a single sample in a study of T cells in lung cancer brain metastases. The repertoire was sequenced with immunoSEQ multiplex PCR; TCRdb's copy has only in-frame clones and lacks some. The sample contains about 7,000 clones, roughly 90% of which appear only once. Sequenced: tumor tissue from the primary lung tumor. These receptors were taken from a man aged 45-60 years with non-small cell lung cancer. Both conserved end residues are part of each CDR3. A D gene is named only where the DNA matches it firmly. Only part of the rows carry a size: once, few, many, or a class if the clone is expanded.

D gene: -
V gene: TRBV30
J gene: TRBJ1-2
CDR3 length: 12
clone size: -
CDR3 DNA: TGTGCCTGGACCAGCACAGGATATGGCTACACCTTC
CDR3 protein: CAWTSTGYGYTF

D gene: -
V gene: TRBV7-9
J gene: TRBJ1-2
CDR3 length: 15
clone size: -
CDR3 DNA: TGTGCCAGCAGCTTATCCTATGGGGACAACTATGGCTACACCTTC
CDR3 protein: CASSLSYGDNYGYTF

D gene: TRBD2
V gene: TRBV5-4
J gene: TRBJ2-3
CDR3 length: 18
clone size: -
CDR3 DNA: TGTGCCAGCAGCTTTCCCCGACTAGCGGGGGGAGGGACAGATACGCAGTATTTT
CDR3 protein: CASSFPRLAGGGTDTQYF

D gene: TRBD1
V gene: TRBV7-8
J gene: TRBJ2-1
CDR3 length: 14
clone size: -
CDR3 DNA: TGTGCCAGCAGCTTAGAAGGACAGGGACTTGAGCAGTTCTTC
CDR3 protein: CASSLEGQGLEQFF

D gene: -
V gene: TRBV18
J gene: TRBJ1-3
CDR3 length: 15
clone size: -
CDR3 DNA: TGTGCCAGCTCACCAGAATTGGGCTCTGGAAATACCATATATTTT
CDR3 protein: CASSPELGSGNTIYF

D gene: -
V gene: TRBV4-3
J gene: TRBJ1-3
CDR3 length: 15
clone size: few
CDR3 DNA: TGCGCCAGCAGCCAAGAAGGGGGTTCTGGAAACACCATATATTTT
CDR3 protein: CASSQEGGSGNTIYF

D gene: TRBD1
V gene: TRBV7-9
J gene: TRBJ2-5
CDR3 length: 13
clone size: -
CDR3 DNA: TGTGCCAGCAGCGGACAGGGGATAGAGACCCAGTACTTC
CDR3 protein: CASSGQGIETQYF

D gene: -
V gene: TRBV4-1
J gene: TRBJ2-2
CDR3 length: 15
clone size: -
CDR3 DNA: TGCGCCAGCAGCCAAAGTCAGTTAAACACCGGGGAGCTGTTTTTT
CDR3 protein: CASSQSQLNTGELFF

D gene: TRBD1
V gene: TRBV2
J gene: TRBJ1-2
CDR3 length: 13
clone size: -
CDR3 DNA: TGTGCCAGCACACTAAAGGGGGCCCATGGCTACACCTTC
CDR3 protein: CASTLKGAHGYTF

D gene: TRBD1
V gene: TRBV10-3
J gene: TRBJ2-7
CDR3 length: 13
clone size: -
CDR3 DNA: TGTGCCATCAGTGGGACAGGGAGGTACGAGCAGTACTTC
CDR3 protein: CAISGTGRYEQYF

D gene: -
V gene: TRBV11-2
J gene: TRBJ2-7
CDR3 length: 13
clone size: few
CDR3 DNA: TGTGCCAGCAGCTTAGAATGGCGGAACGAGCAGTACTTC
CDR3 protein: CASSLEWRNEQYF

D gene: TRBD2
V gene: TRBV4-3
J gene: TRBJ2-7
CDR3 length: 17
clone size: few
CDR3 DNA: TGCGCCAGCAGCCAAGAGTGGTCTAGCGGGCCATCATACGAGCAGTACTTC
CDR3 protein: CASSQEWSSGPSYEQYF

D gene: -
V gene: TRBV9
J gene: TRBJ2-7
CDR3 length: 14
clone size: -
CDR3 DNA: TGTGCCAGCAGCGCTGACCGGGACCCTATCGAGCAGTACTTC
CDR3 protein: CASSADRDPIEQYF

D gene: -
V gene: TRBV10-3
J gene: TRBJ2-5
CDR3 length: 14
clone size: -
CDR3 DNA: TGTGCCATCAGTGAGAGGCCGGACCAAGAGACCCAGTACTTC
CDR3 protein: CAISERPDQETQYF

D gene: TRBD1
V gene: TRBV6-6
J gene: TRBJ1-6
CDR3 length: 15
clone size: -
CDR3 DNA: TGTGCCAGCGGCCGGGACAGGGGGGAGCTATCACCCCTCCACTTT
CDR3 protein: CASGRDRGELSPLHF

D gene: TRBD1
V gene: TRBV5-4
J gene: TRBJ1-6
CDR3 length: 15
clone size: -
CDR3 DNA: TGTGCCAGCAGCCCTGACAGGGGGAGCAATTCACCCCTCCACTTT
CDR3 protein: CASSPDRGSNSPLHF